This TCR beta chain was profiled in a study of neoadjuvant anti-PD-1 for oral cavity cancer. Measured with immunoSEQ multiplex PCR; TCRdb has only the in-frame clones, and not every one. The sample has about 72,000 clones; 83% are singletons. Trimming took 8 bases from V and 1 from J, leaving 13 bases between them. The CDR3 contains 14 residues. CDR1 WSHSY and CDR2 SAAADI come from the germline V gene. Material: PBMCs, obtained before nivolumab (anti-PD-1) treatment. The genes are TRBV10-2 and TRBJ2-3; D possibly corresponds to TRBD1 (6 bases). This receptor was obtained from a person aged 40-85 years with oral cavity squamous cell carcinoma. In nucleotides, the CDR3 is TGCGCCAGCCTTGGGGCAGGGGGCACAGATACGCAGTATTTT. Amino acid sequence: CASLGAGGTDTQYF.